This T cell receptor beta chain was recovered during a study of CD8 T cells in ankylosing spondylitis. The study's findings and limits: From matched ankylosing spondylitis synovial fluid, disease-linked clones were reportedly recovered at significantly enriched levels. Within ankylosing spondylitis blood, a TCR beta motif made up of seven to nine highly homologous variants appeared to be characteristic.

Germline CDR1 KGHSH, CDR2 LQKENI. V was pared by 3 bases and J by 5 bases, with 13 bases between. This CDR3 region has 14 residues. This clonotype showed up just a few times. Its specificity is not known. Library preparation for TCR beta used quantitative 5'-RACE with molecular barcodes. In TCRdb, the 5' RACE reads were re-called with MiXCR into one record per CDR3 protein. The sample consists of 200,000 to 300,000 distinct CDR3 sequences, about 10% of them appearing once. The sequenced material came from blood, either unsorted or a sorted T cell fraction (not recorded which). The chain is built from TRBV18 and TRBJ2-5; D unresolved. The TCR was taken from a male donor with ankylosing spondylitis or in good health (not recorded which). The CDR3 is CASSPINDGETQYF. The CDR3 DNA follows: TGTGCCAGCTCACCGATCAACGATGGTGAGACCCAGTACTTC.